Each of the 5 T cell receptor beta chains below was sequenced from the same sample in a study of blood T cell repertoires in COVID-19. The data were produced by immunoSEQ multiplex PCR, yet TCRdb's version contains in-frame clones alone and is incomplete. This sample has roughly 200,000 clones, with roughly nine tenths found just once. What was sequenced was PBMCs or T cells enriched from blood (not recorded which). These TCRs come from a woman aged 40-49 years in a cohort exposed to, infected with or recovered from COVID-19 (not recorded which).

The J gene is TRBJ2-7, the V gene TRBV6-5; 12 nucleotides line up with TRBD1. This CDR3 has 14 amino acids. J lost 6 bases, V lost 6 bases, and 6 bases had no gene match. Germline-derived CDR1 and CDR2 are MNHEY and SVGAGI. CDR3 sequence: CASRKGQGAIEQYF. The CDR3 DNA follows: TGTGCCAGCAGAAAGGGACAGGGGGCTATCGAGCAGTACTTC.

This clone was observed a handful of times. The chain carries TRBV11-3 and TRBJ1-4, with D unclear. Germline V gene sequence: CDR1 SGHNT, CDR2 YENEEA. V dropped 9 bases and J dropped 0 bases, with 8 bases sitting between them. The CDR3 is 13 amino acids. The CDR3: CASNTTTNEKLFF. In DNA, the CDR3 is TGTGCCAGTAACACCACAACTAATGAAAAACTGTTTTTT.

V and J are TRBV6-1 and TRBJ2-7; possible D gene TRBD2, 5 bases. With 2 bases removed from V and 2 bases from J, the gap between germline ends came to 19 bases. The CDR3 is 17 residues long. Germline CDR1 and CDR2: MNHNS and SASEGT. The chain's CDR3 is CASSEYLGALVTYEQYF. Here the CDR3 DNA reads TGTGCCAGCAGTGAATATCTGGGAGCCTTGGTAACCTACGAGCAGTACTTC.

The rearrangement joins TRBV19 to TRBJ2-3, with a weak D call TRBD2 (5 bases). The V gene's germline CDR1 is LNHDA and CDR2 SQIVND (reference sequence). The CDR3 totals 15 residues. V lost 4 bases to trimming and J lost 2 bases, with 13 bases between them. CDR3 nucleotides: TGTGCCAGTAGTACCGAACTAGTACCCACAGATACGCAGTATTTT. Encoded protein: CASSTELVPTDTQYF.

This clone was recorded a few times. The CDR3 DNA reads TGTGCCAGCAGCAGCGTAGGAGGGCGAAATTCACCCCTCCACTTT. This translates into CASSSVGGRNSPLHF. This chain connects TRBV11-3 to TRBJ1-6; D is unclear. Germline V CDR1 and CDR2: SGHNT, YENEEA. The CDR3 runs to 15 residues. Trimming left V 5 bases short and J 7 bases short, with 15 bases between.